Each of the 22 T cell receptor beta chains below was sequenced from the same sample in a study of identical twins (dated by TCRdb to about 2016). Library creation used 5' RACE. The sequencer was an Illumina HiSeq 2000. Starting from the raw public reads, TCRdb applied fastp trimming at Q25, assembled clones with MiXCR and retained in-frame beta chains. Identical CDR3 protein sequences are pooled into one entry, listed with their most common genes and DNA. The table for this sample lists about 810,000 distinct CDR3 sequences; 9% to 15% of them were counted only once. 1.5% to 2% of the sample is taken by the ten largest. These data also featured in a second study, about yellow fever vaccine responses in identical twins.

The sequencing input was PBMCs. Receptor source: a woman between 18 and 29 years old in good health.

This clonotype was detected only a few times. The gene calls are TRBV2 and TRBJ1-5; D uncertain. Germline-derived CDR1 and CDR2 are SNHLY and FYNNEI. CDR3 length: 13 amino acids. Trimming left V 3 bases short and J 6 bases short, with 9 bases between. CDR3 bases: TGTGCCAGCAGTGATCAACATGGTCAGCCCCAGCATTTT. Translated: CASSDQHGQPQHF.

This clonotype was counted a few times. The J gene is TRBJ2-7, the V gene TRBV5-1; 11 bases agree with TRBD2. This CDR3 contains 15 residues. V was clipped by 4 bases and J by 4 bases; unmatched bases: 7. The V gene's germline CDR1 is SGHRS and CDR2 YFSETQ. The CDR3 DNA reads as TGCGCCAGCAGCCCCACTAGCGGGAGTCTGTACGAGCAGTACTTC. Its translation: CASSPTSGSLYEQYF.

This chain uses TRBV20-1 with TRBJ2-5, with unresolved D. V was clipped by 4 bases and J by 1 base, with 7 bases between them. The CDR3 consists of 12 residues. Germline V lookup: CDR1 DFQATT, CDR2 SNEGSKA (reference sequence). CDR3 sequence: CSAKSVQETQYF. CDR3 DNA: TGCAGTGCTAAATCGGTCCAAGAGACCCAGTACTTC.

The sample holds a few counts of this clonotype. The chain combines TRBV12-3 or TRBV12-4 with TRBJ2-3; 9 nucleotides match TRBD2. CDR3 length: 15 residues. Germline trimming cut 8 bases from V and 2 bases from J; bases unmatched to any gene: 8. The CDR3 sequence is CASEYRLAATDTQYF. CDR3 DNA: TGTGCCAGCGAATACCGACTAGCGGCCACAGATACGCAGTATTTT.

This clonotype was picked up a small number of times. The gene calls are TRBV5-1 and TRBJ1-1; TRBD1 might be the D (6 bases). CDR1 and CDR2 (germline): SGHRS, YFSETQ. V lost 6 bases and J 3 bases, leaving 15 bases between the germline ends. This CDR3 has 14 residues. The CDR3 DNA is TGCGCCAGCACCCCAGGGGACACCTACACTGAAGCTTTCTTT. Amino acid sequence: CASTPGDTYTEAFF.

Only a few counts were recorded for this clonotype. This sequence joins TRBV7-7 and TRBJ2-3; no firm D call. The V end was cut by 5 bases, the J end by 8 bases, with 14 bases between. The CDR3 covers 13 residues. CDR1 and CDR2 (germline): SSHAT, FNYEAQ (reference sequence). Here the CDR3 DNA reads TGTGCCAGCAGCCCCAGCGTTTCGGGTACGCAGTATTTT. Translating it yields CASSPSVSGTQYF.

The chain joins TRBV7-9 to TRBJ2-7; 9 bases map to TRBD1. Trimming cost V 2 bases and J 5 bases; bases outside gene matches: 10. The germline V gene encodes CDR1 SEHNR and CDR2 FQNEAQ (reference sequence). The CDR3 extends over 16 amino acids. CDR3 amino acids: CASSLLPGQGIHEQYV. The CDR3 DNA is TGTGCCAGCAGCTTACTACCGGGACAGGGAATCCACGAGCAGTACGTC.

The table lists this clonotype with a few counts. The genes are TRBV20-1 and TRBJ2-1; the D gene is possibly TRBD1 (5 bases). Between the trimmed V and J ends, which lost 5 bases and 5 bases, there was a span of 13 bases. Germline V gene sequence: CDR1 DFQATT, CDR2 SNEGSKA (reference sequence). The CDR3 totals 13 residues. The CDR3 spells CSAETSTDNEQFF. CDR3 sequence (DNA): TGCAGTGCTGAGACATCGACAGACAATGAGCAGTTCTTC.

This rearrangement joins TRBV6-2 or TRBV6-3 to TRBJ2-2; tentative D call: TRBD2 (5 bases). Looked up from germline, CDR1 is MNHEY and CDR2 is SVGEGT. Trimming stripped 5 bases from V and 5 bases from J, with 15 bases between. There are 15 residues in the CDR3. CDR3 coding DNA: TGTGCCAGCAGTCGGGGTGCTCTTCGGACCGGGGAGCTGTTTTTT. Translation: CASSRGALRTGELFF.

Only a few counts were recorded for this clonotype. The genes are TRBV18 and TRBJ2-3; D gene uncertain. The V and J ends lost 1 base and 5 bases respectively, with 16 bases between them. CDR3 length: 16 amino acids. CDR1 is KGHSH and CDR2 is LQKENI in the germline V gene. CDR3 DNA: TGTGCCAGCTCACCACTGGCGATTAACCCCCGAGATACGCAGTATTTT. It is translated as CASSPLAINPRDTQYF.

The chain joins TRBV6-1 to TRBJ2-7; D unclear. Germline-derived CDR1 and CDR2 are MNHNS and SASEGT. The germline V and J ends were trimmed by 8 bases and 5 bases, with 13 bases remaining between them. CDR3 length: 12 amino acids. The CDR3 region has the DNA TGTGCCAGCGGGGAACCCCGGGACGAGCAGTACGTC. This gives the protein CASGEPRDEQYV.

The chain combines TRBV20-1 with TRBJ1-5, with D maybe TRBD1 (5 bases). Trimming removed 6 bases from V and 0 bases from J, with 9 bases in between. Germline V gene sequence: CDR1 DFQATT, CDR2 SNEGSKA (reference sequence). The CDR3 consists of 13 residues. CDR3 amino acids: CSARGNSNQPQHF. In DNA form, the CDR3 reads TGCAGTGCCCGGGGGAATAGCAATCAGCCCCAGCATTTT.

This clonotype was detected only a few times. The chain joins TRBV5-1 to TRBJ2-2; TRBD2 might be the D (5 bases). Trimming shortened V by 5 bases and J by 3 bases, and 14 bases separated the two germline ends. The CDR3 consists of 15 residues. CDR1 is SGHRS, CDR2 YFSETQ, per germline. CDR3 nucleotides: TGCGCCAGCAGTTCGTTAGCGAGAGACACCGGGGAGCTGTTTTTT. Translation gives CASSSLARDTGELFF.

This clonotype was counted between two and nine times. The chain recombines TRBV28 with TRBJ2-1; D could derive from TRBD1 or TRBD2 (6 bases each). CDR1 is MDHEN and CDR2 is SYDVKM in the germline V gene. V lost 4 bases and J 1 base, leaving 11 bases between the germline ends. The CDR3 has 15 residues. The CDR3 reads CASSWRGASYNEQFF. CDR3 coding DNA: TGTGCCAGCAGTTGGAGGGGGGCATCCTACAATGAGCAGTTCTTC.

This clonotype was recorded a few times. DNA for the CDR3: TGTGCCAGCAGCTTGGACCCGGGACCGAGCTCCTACGAGCAGTACTTC. Translated, it gives CASSLDPGPSSYEQYF. V is TRBV5-4 and J is TRBJ2-7, with D perhaps TRBD1 or TRBD2 (5 bases each). Trimming shortened V by 0 bases and J by 0 bases, and 13 bases separated the two germline ends. The CDR3 consists of 16 residues. Germline CDR1 and CDR2: SGHNT and YYREEE (reference sequence). Filled out from reference TRBV5-4 and TRBJ2-7, the complete variable domain reads ETGVTQSPTHLIKTRGQQVTLRCSSQSGHNTVSWYQQALGQGPQFIFQYYREEENGRGNFPPRFSGLQFPNYSSELNVNALELDDSALYLCASSLDPGPSSYEQYFGPGTRLTVT.

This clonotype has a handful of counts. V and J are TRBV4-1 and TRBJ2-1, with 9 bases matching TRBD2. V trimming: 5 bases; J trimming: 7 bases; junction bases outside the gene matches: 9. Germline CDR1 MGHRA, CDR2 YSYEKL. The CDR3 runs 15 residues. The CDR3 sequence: CASSAGLALENEQFF. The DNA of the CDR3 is TGCGCCAGCAGCGCGGGACTAGCTTTAGAGAATGAGCAGTTCTTC.

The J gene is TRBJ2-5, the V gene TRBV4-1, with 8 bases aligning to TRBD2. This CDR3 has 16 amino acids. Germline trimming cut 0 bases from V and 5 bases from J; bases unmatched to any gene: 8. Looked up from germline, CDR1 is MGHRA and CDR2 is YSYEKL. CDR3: CASSQDVQRGPETQYF. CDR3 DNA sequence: TGCGCCAGCAGCCAAGATGTCCAGCGGGGGCCGGAGACCCAGTACTTC.

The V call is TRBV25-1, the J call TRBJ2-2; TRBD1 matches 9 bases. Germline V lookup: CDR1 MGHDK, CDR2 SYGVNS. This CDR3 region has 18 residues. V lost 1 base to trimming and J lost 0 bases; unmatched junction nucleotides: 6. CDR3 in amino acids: CASSESRQGVTNTGELFF. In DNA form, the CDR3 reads TGTGCCAGCAGTGAATCAAGACAGGGGGTAACGAACACCGGGGAGCTGTTTTTT.

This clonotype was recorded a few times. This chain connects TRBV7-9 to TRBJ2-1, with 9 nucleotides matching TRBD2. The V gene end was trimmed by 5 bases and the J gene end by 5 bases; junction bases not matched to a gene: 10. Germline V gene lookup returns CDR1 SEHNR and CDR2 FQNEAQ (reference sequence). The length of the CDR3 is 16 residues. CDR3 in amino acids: CASSQGAGGPHNEQFF. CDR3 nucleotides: TGTGCCAGCAGCCAAGGGGCGGGAGGGCCTCACAATGAGCAGTTCTTC.

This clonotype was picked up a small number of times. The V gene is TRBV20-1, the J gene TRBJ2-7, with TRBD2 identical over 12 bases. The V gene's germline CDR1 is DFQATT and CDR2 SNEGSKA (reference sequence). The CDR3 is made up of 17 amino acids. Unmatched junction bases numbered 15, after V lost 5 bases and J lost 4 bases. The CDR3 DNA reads TGCAGTGCTGTGGGGGGGCTAGCGGGAGGGCGATTTTACGAGCAGTACTTC. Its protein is CSAVGGLAGGRFYEQYF.

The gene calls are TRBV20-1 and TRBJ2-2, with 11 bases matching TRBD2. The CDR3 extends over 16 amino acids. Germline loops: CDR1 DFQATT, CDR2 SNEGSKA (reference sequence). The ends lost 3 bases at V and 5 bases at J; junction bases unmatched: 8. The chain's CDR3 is CSASPGLAGGTGELFF. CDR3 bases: TGCAGTGCTAGCCCTGGACTAGCGGGTGGTACCGGGGAGCTGTTTTTT.

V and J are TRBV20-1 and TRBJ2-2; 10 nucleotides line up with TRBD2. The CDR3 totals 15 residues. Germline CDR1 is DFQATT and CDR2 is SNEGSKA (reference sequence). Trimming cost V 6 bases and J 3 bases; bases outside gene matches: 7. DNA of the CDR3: TGCAGTGCGGAAAATAGCGGGGGGCACACCGGGGAGCTGTTTTTT. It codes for CSAENSGGHTGELFF.